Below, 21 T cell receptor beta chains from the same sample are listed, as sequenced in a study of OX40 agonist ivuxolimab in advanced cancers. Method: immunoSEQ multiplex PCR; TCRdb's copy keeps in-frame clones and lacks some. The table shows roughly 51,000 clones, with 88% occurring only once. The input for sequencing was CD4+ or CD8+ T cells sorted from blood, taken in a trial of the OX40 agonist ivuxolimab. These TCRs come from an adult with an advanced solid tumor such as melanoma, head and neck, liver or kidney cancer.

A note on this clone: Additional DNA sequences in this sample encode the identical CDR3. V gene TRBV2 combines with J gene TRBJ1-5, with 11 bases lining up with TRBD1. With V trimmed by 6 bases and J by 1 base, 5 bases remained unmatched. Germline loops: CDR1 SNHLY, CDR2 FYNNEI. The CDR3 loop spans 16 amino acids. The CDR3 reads CASSGTGGGSNQPQHF. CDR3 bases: TGTGCCAGCAGCGGGACAGGGGGGGGAAGCAATCAGCCCCAGCATTTT.

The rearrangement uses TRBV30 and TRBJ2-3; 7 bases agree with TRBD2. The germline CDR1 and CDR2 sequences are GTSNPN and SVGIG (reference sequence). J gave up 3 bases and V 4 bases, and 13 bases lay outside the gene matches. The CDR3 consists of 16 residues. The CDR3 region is CAWKVAPAGFTDTQYF. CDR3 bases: TGTGCCTGGAAGGTTGCCCCAGCGGGATTTACAGATACGCAGTATTTT.

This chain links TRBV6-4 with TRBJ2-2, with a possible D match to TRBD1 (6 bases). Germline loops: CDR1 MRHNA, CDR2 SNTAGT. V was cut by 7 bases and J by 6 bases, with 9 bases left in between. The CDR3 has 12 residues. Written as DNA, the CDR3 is TGTGCCAGCAACAGGGACCCCGGGGAGCTGTTTTTT. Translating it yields CASNRDPGELFF.

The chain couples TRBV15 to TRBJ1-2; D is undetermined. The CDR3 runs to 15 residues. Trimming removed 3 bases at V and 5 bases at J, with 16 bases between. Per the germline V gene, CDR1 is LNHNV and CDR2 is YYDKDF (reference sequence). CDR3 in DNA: TGTGCCACCAGCAGCCCCCCTGAGGCCACTTATGGCTACACCTTC. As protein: CATSSPPEATYGYTF.

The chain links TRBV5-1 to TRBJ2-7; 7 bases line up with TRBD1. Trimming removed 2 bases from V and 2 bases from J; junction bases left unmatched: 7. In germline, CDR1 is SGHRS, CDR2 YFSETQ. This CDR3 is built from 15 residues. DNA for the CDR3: TGCGCCAGCAGCTTCCACAGGGGACGGACCTACGAGCAGTACGTC. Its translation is CASSFHRGRTYEQYV.

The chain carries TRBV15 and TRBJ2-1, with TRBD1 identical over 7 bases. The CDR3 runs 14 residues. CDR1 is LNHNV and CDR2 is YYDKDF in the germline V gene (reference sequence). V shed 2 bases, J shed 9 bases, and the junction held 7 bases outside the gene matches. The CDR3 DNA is TGTGCCACCAGCAGATACCAGGGGGATGCTGAGCAGTTCTTC. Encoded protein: CATSRYQGDAEQFF.

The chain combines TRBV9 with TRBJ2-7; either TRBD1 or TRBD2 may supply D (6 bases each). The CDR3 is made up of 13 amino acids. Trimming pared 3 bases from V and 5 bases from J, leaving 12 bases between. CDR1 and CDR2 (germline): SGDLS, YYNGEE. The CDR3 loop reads CASSGGGPDEQYF. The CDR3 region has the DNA TGTGCCAGCAGCGGAGGGGGGCCAGACGAGCAGTACTTC.

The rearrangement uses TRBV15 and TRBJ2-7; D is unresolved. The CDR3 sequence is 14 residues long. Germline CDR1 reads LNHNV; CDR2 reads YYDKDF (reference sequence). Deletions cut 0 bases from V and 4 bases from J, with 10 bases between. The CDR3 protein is CATSRDQILYEQYF. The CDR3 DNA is TGTGCCACCAGCAGAGATCAGATACTTTACGAGCAGTACTTC. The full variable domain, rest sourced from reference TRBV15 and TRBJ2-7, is DAMVIQNPRYQVTQFGKPVTLSCSQTLNHNVMYWYQQKSSQAPKLLFHYYDKDFNNEADTPDNFQSRRPNTSFCFLDIRSPGLGDTAMYLCATSRDQILYEQYFGPGTRLTVT.

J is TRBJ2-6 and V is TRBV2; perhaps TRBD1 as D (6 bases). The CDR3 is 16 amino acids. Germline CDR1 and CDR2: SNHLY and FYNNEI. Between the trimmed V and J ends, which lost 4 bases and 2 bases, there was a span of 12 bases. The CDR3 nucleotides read TGTGCCAGCAGTGTGCACAGGGTTACTGGGGCCAACGTCCTGACTTTC. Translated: CASSVHRVTGANVLTF.

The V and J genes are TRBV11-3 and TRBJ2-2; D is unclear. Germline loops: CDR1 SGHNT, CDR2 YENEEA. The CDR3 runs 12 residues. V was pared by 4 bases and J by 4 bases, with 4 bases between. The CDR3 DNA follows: TGTGCCAGCAGCTCCTTCACCGGGGAGCTGTTTTTT. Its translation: CASSSFTGELFF.

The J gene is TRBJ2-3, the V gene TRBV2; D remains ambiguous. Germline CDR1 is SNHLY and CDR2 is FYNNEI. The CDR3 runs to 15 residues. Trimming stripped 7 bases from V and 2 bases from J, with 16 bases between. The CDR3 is CASTTLEEYTDTQYF. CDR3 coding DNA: TGTGCCAGCACCACGCTAGAGGAGTACACAGATACGCAGTATTTT. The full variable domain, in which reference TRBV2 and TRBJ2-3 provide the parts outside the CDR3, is EPEVTQTPSHQVTQMGQEVILRCVPISNHLYFYWYRQILGQKVEFLVSFYNNEISEKSEIFDDQFSVERPDGSNFTLKIRSTKLEDSAMYFCASTTLEEYTDTQYFGPGTRLTVL.

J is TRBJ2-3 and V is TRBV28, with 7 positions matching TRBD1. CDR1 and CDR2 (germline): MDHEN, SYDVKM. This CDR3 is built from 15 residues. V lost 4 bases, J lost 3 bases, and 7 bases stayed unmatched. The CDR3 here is CASSSRGYWTDTQYF. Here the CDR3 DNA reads TGTGCCAGCAGTTCCAGGGGGTATTGGACAGATACGCAGTATTTT.

DNA for the CDR3: TGTGCCAGCAGCTTTGAATGGGGCGGGGAGCTGTTTTTT. It is translated as CASSFEWGGELFF. This chain joins TRBV7-6 and TRBJ2-2; no definite D call. Germline CDR1 SGHVS, CDR2 FNYEAQ. The CDR3 is 13 amino acids. Trimming left V 3 bases short and J 7 bases short, with 9 bases between.

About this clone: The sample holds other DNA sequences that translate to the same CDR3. CDR3 coding DNA: TGTGCCAGCAGCCATCAGGGGCGGGGGCTCGGATCCTACAATGAGCAGTTCTTC. Amino acid sequence: CASSHQGRGLGSYNEQFF. The gene calls are TRBV7-9 and TRBJ2-1; maybe TRBD2 (7 bases). V was clipped by 5 bases and J by 1 base, with 21 bases between them. The CDR3 covers 18 residues. Per germline, CDR1 SEHNR and CDR2 FQNEAQ (reference sequence).

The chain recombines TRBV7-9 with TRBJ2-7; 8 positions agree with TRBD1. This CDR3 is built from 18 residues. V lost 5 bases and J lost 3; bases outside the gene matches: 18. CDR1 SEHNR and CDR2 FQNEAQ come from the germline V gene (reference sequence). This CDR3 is CASSPNDPGNRGFYEQYF. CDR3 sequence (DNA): TGTGCCAGCAGCCCTAACGACCCTGGAAACAGGGGGTTCTACGAGCAGTACTTC. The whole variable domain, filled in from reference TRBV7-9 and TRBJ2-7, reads DTGVSQNPRHKITKRGQNVTFRCDPISEHNRLYWYRQTLGQGPEFLTYFQNEAQLEKSRLLSDRFSAERPKGSFSTLEIQRTEQGDSAMYLCASSPNDPGNRGFYEQYFGPGTRLTVT.

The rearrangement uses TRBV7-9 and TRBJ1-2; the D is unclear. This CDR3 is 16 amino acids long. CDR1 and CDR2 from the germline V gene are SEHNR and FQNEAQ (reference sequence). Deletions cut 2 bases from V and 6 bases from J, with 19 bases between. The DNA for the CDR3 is TGTGCCAGCAGCTTAAGCCCTTGGTGTGGATGCGATGGCTACACCTTC. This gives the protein CASSLSPWCGCDGYTF.

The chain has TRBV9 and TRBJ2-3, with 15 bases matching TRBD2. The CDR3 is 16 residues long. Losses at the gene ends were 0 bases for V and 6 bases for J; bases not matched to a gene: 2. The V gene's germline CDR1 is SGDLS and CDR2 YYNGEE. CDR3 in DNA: TGTGCCAGCAGCGTAGGGACTAGCGGGGGGGTGGATACGCAGTATTTT. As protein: CASSVGTSGGVDTQYF.

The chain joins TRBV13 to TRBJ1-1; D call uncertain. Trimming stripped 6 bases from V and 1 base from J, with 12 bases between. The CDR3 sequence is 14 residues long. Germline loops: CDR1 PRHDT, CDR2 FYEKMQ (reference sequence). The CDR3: CASRHDLSNTEAFF. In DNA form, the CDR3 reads TGTGCCAGCAGGCACGATCTCTCGAACACTGAAGCTTTCTTT. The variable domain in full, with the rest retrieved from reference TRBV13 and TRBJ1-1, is AAGVIQSPRHLIKEKRETATLKCYPIPRHDTVYWYQQGPGQDPQFLISFYEKMQSDKGSIPDRFSAQQFSDYHSELNMSSLELGDSALYFCASRHDLSNTEAFFGQGTRLTVV.

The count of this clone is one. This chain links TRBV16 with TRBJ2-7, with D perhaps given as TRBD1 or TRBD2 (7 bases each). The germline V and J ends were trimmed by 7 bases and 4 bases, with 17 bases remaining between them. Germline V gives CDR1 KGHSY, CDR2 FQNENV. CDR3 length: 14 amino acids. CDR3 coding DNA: TGTGCCAGCAACCGCAGGGGGGGCTGGTACGAGCAGTACTTC. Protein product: CASNRRGGWYEQYF.

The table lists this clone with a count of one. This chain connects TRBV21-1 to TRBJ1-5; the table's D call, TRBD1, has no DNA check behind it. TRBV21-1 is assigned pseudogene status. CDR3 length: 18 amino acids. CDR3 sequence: CASSGSLDRREGNQPQHF. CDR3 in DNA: TGTGCCAGCAGCGGAAGCTTGGACAGGCGCGAGGGCAATCAGCCCCAGCATTTT.

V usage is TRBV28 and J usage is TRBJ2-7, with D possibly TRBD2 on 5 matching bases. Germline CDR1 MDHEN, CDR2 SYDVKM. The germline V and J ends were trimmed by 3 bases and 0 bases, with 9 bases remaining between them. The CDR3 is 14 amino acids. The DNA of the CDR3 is TGTGCCAGCAGTTTCGTAGGGAGCTCCTACGAGCAGTACTTC. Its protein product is CASSFVGSSYEQYF.